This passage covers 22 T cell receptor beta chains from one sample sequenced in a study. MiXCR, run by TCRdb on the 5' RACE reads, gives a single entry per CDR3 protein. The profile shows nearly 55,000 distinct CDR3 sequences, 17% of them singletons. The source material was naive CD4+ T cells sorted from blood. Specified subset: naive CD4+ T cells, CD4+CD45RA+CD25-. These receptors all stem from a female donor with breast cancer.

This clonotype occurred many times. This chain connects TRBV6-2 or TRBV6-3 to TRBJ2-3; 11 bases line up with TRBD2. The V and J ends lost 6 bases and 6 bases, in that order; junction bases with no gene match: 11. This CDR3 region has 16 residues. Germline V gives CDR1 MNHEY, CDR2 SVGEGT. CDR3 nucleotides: TGTGCCAGCAGCCTTGGACTAGCGGGTACCGCCGATACGCAGTATTTT. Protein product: CASSLGLAGTADTQYF.

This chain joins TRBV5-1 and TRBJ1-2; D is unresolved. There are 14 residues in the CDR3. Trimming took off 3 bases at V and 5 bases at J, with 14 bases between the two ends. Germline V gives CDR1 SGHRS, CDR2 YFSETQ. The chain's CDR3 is CASSSIGSMYGYTF. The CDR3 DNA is TGCGCCAGCAGCTCGATCGGTAGTATGTATGGCTACACCTTC. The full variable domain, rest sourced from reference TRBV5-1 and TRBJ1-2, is KAGVTQTPRYLIKTRGQQVTLSCSPISGHRSVSWYQQTPGQGLQFLFEYFSETQRNKGNFPGRFSGRQFSNSRSEMNVSTLELGDSALYLCASSSIGSMYGYTFGSGTRLTVV.

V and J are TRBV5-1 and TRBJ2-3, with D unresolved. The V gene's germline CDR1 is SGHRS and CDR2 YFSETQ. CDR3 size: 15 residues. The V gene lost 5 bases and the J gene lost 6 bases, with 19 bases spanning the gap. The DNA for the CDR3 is TGCGCCAGCAGAAGTCAACGTACGCAAGAGGATACGCAGTATTTT. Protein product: CASRSQRTQEDTQYF.

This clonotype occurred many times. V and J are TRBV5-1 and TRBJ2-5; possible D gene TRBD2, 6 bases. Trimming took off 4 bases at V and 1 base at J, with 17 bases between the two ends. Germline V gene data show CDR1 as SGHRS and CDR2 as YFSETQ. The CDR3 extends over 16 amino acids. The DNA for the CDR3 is TGCGCCAGCAGCATCACCCCGGCGGGGACCCAAGAGACCCAGTACTTC. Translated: CASSITPAGTQETQYF.

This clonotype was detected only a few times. Written as DNA, the CDR3 is TGTGCCAGCAGCTTCGGTGGCAGTTTTAATCAGCCCCAGCATTTT. Residues: CASSFGGSFNQPQHF. The gene calls are TRBV5-5 and TRBJ1-5; D unclear. The V end was cut by 2 bases, the J end by 4 bases, with 13 bases between. The CDR3 totals 15 residues. Germline values: CDR1 SGHKS, CDR2 YYEKEE (reference sequence).

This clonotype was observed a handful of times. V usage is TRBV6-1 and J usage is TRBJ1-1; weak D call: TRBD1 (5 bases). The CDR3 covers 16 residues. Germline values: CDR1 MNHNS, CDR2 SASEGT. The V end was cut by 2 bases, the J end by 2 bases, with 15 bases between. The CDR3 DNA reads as TGTGCCAGCAGTGAATATGCAACAGGTCGAAACACTGAAGCTTTCTTT. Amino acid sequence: CASSEYATGRNTEAFF.

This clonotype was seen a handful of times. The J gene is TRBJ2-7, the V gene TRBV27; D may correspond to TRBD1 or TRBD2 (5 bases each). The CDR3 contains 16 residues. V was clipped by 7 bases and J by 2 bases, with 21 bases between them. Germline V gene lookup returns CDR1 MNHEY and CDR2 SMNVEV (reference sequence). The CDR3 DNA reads TGTGCCAGCACCCGGCAGGGCCACTGGGGGACCTACGAGCAGTACTTC. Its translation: CASTRQGHWGTYEQYF.

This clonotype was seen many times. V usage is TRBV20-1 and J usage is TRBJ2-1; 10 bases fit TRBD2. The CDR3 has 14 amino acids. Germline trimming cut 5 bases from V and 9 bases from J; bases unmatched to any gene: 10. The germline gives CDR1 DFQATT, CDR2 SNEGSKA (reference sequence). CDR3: CSAPFRAGGVEQFF. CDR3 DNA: TGCAGTGCTCCATTTCGAGCGGGAGGGGTTGAGCAGTTCTTC.

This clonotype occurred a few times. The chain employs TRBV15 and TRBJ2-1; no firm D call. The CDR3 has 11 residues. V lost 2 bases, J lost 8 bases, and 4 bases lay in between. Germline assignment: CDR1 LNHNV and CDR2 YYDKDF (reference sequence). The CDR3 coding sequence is TGTGCCACCAGCAGAATGCATGAGCAGTTCTTC. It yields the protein CATSRMHEQFF.

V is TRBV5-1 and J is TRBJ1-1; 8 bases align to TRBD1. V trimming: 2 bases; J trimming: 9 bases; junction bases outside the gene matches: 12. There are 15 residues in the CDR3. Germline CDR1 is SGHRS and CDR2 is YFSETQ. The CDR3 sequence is CASSFLTGGGLKAFF. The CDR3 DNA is TGCGCCAGCAGCTTTTTAACAGGGGGAGGTCTGAAAGCTTTCTTT.

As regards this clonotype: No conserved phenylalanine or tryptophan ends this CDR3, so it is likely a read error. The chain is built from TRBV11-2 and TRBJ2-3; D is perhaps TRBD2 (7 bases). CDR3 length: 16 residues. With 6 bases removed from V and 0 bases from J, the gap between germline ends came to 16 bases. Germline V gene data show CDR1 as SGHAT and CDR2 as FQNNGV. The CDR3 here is CASRLGGLASTDTQYL. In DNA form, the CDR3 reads TGTGCCAGCAGGCTCGGGGGGCTAGCCAGCACAGATACGCAGTATCTT.

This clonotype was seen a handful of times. The CDR3 DNA is TGTGCCAGCAGTTACGCAGGGATGGGCAATCAGCCCCAGCATTTT. Translation: CASSYAGMGNQPQHF. This chain links TRBV6-2 or TRBV6-3 with TRBJ1-5; D is possibly TRBD1 (5 bases). This CDR3 spans 15 amino acids. With 2 bases removed from V and 2 bases from J, the gap between germline ends came to 10 bases. The germline V gene encodes CDR1 MNHEY and CDR2 SVGEGT.

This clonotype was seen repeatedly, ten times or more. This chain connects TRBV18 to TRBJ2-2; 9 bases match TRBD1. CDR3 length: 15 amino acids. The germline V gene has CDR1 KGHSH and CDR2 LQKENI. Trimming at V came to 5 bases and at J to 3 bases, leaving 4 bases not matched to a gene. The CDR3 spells CASSIGQGYTGELFF. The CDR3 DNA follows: TGTGCCAGCTCAATCGGACAGGGGTACACCGGGGAGCTGTTTTTT. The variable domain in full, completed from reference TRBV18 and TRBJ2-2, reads NAGVMQNPRHLVRRRGQEARLRCSPMKGHSHVYWYRQLPEEGLKFMVYLQKENIIDESGMPKERFSAEFPKEGPSILRIQQVVRGDSAAYFCASSIGQGYTGELFFGEGSRLTVL.

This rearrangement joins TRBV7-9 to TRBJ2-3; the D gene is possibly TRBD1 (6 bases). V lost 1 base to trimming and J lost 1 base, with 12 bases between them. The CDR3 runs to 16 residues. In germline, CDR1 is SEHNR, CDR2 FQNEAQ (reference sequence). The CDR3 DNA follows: TGTGCCAGCAGCTTAGGGCAGGGGTCCGGCACAGATACGCAGTATTTT. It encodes CASSLGQGSGTDTQYF.

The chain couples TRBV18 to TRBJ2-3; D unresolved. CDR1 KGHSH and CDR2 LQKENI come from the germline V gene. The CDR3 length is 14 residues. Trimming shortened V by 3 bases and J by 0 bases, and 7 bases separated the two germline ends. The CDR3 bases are TGTGCCAGCTCACCTATTGACAGCACAGATACGCAGTATTTT. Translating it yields CASSPIDSTDTQYF.

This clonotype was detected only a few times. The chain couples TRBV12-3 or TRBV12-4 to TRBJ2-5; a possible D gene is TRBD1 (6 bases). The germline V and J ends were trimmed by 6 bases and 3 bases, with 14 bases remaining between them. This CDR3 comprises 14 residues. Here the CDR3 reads CASSPGHLKETQYF. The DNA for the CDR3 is TGTGCCAGCAGCCCGGGACATCTAAAAGAGACCCAGTACTTC.

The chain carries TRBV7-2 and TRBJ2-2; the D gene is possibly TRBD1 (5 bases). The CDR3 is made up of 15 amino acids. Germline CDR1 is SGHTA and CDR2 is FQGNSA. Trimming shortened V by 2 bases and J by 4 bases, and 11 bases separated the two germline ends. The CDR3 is CASSLRGGSTGELFF. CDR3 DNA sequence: TGTGCCAGCAGCTTAAGGGGCGGTAGCACCGGGGAGCTGTTTTTT.

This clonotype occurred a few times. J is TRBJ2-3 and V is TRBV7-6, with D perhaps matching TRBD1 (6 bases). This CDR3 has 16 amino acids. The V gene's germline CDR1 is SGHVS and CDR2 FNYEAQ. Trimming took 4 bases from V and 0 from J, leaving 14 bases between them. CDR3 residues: CASSSKLRGSTDTQYF. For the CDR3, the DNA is TGTGCCAGCAGCTCCAAATTAAGGGGGAGCACAGATACGCAGTATTTT. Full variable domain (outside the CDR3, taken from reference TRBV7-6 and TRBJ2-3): GAGVSQSPRYKVTKRGQDVALRCDPISGHVSLYWYRQALGQGPEFLTYFNYEAQQDKSGLPNDRFSAERPEGSISTLTIQRTEQRDSAMYRCASSSKLRGSTDTQYFGPGTRLTVL.

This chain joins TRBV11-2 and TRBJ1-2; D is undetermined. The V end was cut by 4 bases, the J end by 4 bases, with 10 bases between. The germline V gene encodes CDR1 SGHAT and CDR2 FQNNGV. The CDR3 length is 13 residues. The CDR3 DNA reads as TGTGCCAGCAGCTCGGGTCCATTCTATGGCTACACCTTC. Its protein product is CASSSGPFYGYTF.

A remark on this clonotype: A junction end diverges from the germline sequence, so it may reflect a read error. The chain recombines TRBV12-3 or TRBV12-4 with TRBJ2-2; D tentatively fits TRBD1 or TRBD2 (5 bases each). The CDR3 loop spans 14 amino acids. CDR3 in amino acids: CASSFLADTGELFF. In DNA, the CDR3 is TGTGCCAGCAGTTTTTTGGCGGACACCGGGGAGCTGTTCTTT.

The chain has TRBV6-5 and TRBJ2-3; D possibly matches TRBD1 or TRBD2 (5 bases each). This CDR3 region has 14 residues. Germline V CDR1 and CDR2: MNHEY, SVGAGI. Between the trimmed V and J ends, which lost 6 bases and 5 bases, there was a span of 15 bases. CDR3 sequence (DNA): TGTGCCAGCAGACCGGGACGGACACTAGATACGCAGTATTTT. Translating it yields CASRPGRTLDTQYF.

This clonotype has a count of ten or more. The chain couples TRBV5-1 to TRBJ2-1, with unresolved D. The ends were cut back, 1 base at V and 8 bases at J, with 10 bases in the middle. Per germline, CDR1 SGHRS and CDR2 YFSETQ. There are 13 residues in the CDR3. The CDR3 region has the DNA TGCGCCAGCAGCTTGCGGTACTTGGATGAGCAGTTCTTC. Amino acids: CASSLRYLDEQFF.